What follows are 32 T cell receptor beta chains derived from one specimen sequenced in a study of T cells in tuberculosis. Thawed, overnight-rested PBMC were stained with GMM-loaded CD1B tetramer, viability dye and anti-CD3, then sorted. The lipid loaded on the CD1B tetramers was C32 glucose monomycolate from Rhodococcus equi. Some clones are missing from TCRdb's copy, which holds only in-frame ones; the method was immunoSEQ multiplex PCR. The sample lists roughly 92,000 clones, roughly 90% occurring once. Sequenced: CD1b-GMM tetramer-negative cells sorted from PBMCs. The receptors were gathered from an adult woman with latent tuberculosis.

The chain uses TRBV2 and TRBJ2-7; 9 positions agree with TRBD2. In germline, CDR1 is SNHLY, CDR2 FYNNEI. The CDR3 loop spans 15 amino acids. The V gene end was trimmed by 1 base and the J gene end by 2 bases; junction bases not matched to a gene: 3. For the CDR3, the DNA is TGTGCCAGCAGTGAAGGCGCGGGGGGGCCCTACGAGCAGTACTTC. Its translation: CASSEGAGGPYEQYF.

Written as DNA, the CDR3 is TGTGCCAGCAGCCCAGACAGGAATTATGGCTACACCTTC. It yields the protein CASSPDRNYGYTF. The chain uses TRBV4-2 and TRBJ1-2; D might be TRBD1 (6 bases). Trimming removed 4 bases from V and 5 bases from J, with 11 bases in between. Germline assignment: CDR1 LGHNA and CDR2 YNFKEQ. The length of the CDR3 is 13 residues.

The chain recombines TRBV4-2 with TRBJ2-3, with unresolved D. Germline V gene lookup returns CDR1 LGHNA and CDR2 YNFKEQ. The CDR3 covers 16 residues. Trimming took 4 bases from V and 3 from J, leaving 17 bases between them. As DNA, the CDR3 is TGTGCCAGCAGCCCCTTTTTACGAGAGATGACAGATACGCAGTATTTT. Translating gives CASSPFLREMTDTQYF.

The chain couples TRBV6-1 to TRBJ1-2; 8 bases align to TRBD1. This CDR3 is 14 amino acids long. V shed 6 bases, J shed 2 bases, and the junction held 5 bases outside the gene matches. CDR1 and CDR2 from the germline V gene are MNHNS and SASEGT. CDR3 loop: CASSQGARNYGYTF. The CDR3 nucleotides are TGTGCCAGCAGCCAGGGGGCGCGGAACTATGGCTACACCTTC.

The V gene is TRBV10-1, the J gene TRBJ2-7; D possibly corresponds to TRBD1 (6 bases). Germline V gene data show CDR1 as WNHNN and CDR2 as SYGVQD (reference sequence). The V and J ends lost 10 bases and 3 bases respectively, with 16 bases between them. The CDR3 is made up of 13 amino acids. CDR3 sequence (DNA): TGCGCCACCTCTGGACAGACCTTCTACGAGCAGTACGTC. It codes for CATSGQTFYEQYV.

The rearrangement joins TRBV5-4 to TRBJ1-3, with D possibly TRBD1 on 6 matching bases. With 4 bases removed from V and 5 bases from J, the gap between germline ends came to 19 bases. CDR1 is SGHNT, CDR2 YYREEE, per germline (reference sequence). CDR3 length equals 16 residues. CDR3 nucleotides: TGTGCCAGCAGCCAAGATCGGGACACTTACAGAAACACCATATATTTT. Translation gives CASSQDRDTYRNTIYF.

This clone appeared a single time. This rearrangement joins TRBV29-1 to TRBJ1-2, with 9 bases matching TRBD1. The CDR3 length is 11 residues. V shed 6 bases and J 8 bases; nucleotides not matched to a gene: 4. CDR1 is SQVTM and CDR2 is ANQGSEA in the germline V gene. The CDR3 region is CSVKTGGGYTF. The CDR3 nucleotides read TGCAGCGTGAAGACAGGGGGGGGCTACACCTTC.

The chain employs TRBV7-9 and TRBJ1-1, with D uncertain. This CDR3 region has 15 residues. From germline, CDR1 is SEHNR and CDR2 FQNEAQ (reference sequence). Trimming pared 3 bases from V and 2 bases from J, leaving 13 bases between. The CDR3, as DNA: TGTGCCAGCAGCTTGGTAGCAAGCGGAAACACTGAAGCTTTCTTT. Protein product: CASSLVASGNTEAFF.

The J gene is TRBJ2-5, the V gene TRBV28; 7 bases align to TRBD1. The CDR3 covers 15 residues. CDR1 is MDHEN, CDR2 SYDVKM, per germline. Trimming at V came to 5 bases and at J to 2 bases, leaving 8 bases not matched to a gene. CDR3 sequence reads: CASSHPNRGQETQYF. The CDR3 DNA is TGTGCCAGCAGTCACCCGAACAGGGGTCAAGAGACCCAGTACTTC.

This clone appeared once. The CDR3 DNA reads as TGCGCCAGCAGTTCCTTAGGAGGGGCCTTCGAGCAGTACTTC. Translation gives CASSSLGGAFEQYF. The V and J genes are TRBV10-2 and TRBJ2-7, with D perhaps matching TRBD2 (6 bases). The ends were cut back, 5 bases at V and 6 bases at J, with 17 bases in the middle. CDR1 and CDR2 from the germline V gene are WSHSY and SAAADI. The CDR3 has 14 residues.

The chain uses TRBV7-2 and TRBJ1-2, with D possibly matching TRBD1 (6 bases). The V end was cut by 3 bases, the J end by 3 bases, with 14 bases between. The CDR3 sequence is 15 residues long. Germline lookup yields CDR1 SGHTA and CDR2 FQGNSA. The CDR3 coding sequence is TGTGCCAGCAGCTTCGACTTCCAGGGGCACTATGGCTACACCTTC. Translation gives CASSFDFQGHYGYTF.

The chain has TRBV15 and TRBJ2-6; TRBD2 matches at 7 bases. Germline loops: CDR1 LNHNV, CDR2 YYDKDF (reference sequence). Trimming at V came to 2 bases and at J to 0 bases, leaving 10 bases not matched to a gene. The CDR3 covers 19 residues. CDR3 amino acids: CATSRPGGGGNSGANVLTF. As DNA, the CDR3 is TGTGCCACCAGCAGACCCGGCGGGGGAGGGAACTCTGGGGCCAACGTCCTGACTTTC.

This clone was seen just once. This chain joins TRBV29-1 and TRBJ2-3, with 7 bases aligning to TRBD2. This CDR3 contains 13 residues. From germline, CDR1 is SQVTM and CDR2 ANQGSEA. The trim removed 4 bases at V and 0 bases at J, leaving 1 base unmatched. CDR3 sequence (DNA): TGCAGCGTTGGGGGGGGGAGCACAGATACGCAGTATTTT. This codes for CSVGGGSTDTQYF.

The gene calls are TRBV19 and TRBJ2-5, with 13 positions matching TRBD2. V gave up 2 bases and J gave up 4 bases; unmatched junction bases: 4. CDR1 and CDR2 (germline): LNHDA, SQIVND (reference sequence). This CDR3 region has 16 residues. The chain's CDR3 is CASSILGLAGTETQYF. The CDR3 DNA sequence: TGTGCCAGTAGTATATTGGGACTAGCGGGGACAGAGACCCAGTACTTC.

The CDR3 DNA is TGTGCCAGTAGTCCGACCGGGACAGGGGGCTGGGCAGATACGCAGTATTTT. This encodes CASSPTGTGGWADTQYF. The chain couples TRBV19 to TRBJ2-3; 12 bases map to TRBD1. The CDR3 consists of 17 residues. J gave up 4 bases and V 5 bases, and 10 bases lay outside the gene matches. Per germline, CDR1 LNHDA and CDR2 SQIVND (reference sequence).

The chain joins TRBV6-5 to TRBJ2-2; D unresolved. There are 13 residues in the CDR3. The germline CDR1 and CDR2 sequences are MNHEY and SVGAGI. Trimming stripped 5 bases from V and 5 bases from J, with 9 bases between. CDR3 nucleotides: TGTGCCAGCAGTCGACAACGAACCGGGGAGCTGTTTTTT. Translated, it gives CASSRQRTGELFF.

The V call is TRBV28, the J call TRBJ2-2; 10 bases match TRBD2. Germline V gene sequence: CDR1 MDHEN, CDR2 SYDVKM. The ends lost 5 bases at V and 0 bases at J; junction bases unmatched: 0. CDR3 length: 15 amino acids. CDR3 region: CASSLAGANTGELFF. CDR3 nucleotide sequence: TGTGCCAGCAGTCTAGCGGGGGCGAACACCGGGGAGCTGTTTTTT.

In the case of this clone: The germline gene is not matched at one end of the junction; a read error may be the cause. The same CDR3 can be traced to other DNA sequences in this sample. This rearrangement joins TRBV7-9 to TRBJ2-2; possibly TRBD2 for D (5 bases). The CDR3 runs to 13 residues. The germline gives CDR1 SEHNR, CDR2 FQNEAQ (reference sequence). CDR3 in amino acids: CASSFPTTGELFF. For the CDR3, the DNA is TGTGCCAGCAGCTTCCCTACTACCGGGGAGCTGTTCTTT.

The chain carries TRBV4-2 and TRBJ2-1; 13 bases are shared with TRBD2. The J segment lost 0 bases and the V segment lost 2 bases, leaving 4 bases of the junction unmatched. This CDR3 comprises 18 residues. Germline V gives CDR1 LGHNA, CDR2 YNFKEQ. Here the CDR3 DNA reads TGTGCCAGCAGCCAACGGACTAGCGGGGGCCTCTCCTACAATGAGCAGTTCTTC. As protein: CASSQRTSGGLSYNEQFF.

The V and J genes are TRBV28 and TRBJ1-2, with D possibly being TRBD1 (6 bases). This CDR3 comprises 14 residues. Trimming cost V 2 bases and J 6 bases, with 13 bases left between them. The germline V gene encodes CDR1 MDHEN and CDR2 SYDVKM. The CDR3 here is CASSLAGGADGYTF. The CDR3 nucleotides read TGTGCCAGCAGTTTAGCTGGGGGCGCGGATGGCTACACCTTC.

This chain uses TRBV6-1 with TRBJ1-2, with a possible D match to TRBD1 (5 bases). Trimming removed 5 bases at V and 4 bases at J, with 5 bases between. The length of the CDR3 is 11 residues. Germline CDR1 MNHNS, CDR2 SASEGT. As DNA, the CDR3 is TGTGCCAGCAGTCAGGGCTATGGCTACACCTTC. It encodes CASSQGYGYTF.

The CDR3 loop is CASSDSWASGLDTQYF. CDR3 DNA sequence: TGTGCCAGCAGTGACTCCTGGGCTAGCGGGTTAGATACGCAGTATTTT. The chain recombines TRBV6-4 with TRBJ2-3; TRBD2 agrees at 8 bases. The CDR3 runs to 16 residues. Germline CDR1 reads MRHNA; CDR2 reads SNTAGT. Trimming cost V 0 bases and J 5 bases; bases outside gene matches: 7.

The chain couples TRBV11-3 to TRBJ2-7; TRBD2 matches 9 bases. The CDR3 runs 14 residues. Germline CDR1 SGHNT, CDR2 YENEEA. The ends lost 5 bases at V and 6 bases at J; junction bases unmatched: 8. The CDR3: CASSAGLAGSEQYF. DNA of the CDR3: TGTGCCAGCAGCGCGGGGCTAGCGGGGTCCGAGCAGTACTTC.

The chain links TRBV15 to TRBJ2-1; perhaps TRBD1 as D (5 bases). Trimming took 0 bases from V and 7 from J, leaving 16 bases between them. CDR1 and CDR2 (germline): LNHNV, YYDKDF (reference sequence). This CDR3 spans 16 amino acids. CDR3 amino acids: CATSREGQGNRNEQFF. CDR3 sequence (DNA): TGTGCCACCAGCAGAGAGGGCCAGGGAAATCGGAATGAGCAGTTCTTC.

The chain joins TRBV5-1 to TRBJ1-2; the match to TRBD1 covers 8 bases. J was trimmed by 7 bases and V by 5 bases; bases with no gene match: 7. The CDR3 has 13 amino acids. Germline assignment: CDR1 SGHRS and CDR2 YFSETQ. Here the CDR3 DNA reads TGCGCCAGCAGACCCCCAGGGGGCAGTGGCTACACCTTC. Protein product: CASRPPGGSGYTF.

This sequence joins TRBV11-1 and TRBJ2-5; D ambiguous. Per the germline V gene, CDR1 is SGHAT and CDR2 is FQDESV (reference sequence). There are 15 residues in the CDR3. Deletions cut 5 bases from V and 1 base from J, with 14 bases between. CDR3 amino acids: CASSLVAGPQETQYF. The CDR3 nucleotides read TGTGCCAGCAGCCTAGTGGCAGGCCCCCAAGAGACCCAGTACTTC.

V usage is TRBV6-6 and J usage is TRBJ2-7, with 8 nucleotides matching TRBD1. Germline lookup yields CDR1 MNHNY and CDR2 SVGAGI (reference sequence). Unmatched junction bases numbered 8, after V lost 4 bases and J lost 3 bases. The CDR3 is made up of 15 amino acids. CDR3: CASSLAGQGNYEQYF. The CDR3 DNA follows: TGTGCCAGCAGTTTGGCTGGACAGGGTAACTACGAGCAGTACTTC.

V usage is TRBV19 and J usage is TRBJ2-6; no clear D. With 5 bases removed from V and 0 bases from J, the gap between germline ends came to 8 bases. Per the germline V gene, CDR1 is LNHDA and CDR2 is SQIVND (reference sequence). The CDR3 is made up of 15 amino acids. CDR3: CASSPYSSGANVLTF. CDR3 bases: TGTGCCAGTAGTCCCTACAGCTCTGGGGCCAACGTCCTGACTTTC. The whole variable domain, remainder taken from reference TRBV19 and TRBJ2-6, is DGGITQSPKYLFRKEGQNVTLSCEQNLNHDAMYWYRQDPGQGLRLIYYSQIVNDFQKGDIAEGYSVSREKKESFPLTVTSAQKNPTAFYLCASSPYSSGANVLTFGAGSRLTVL.

Concerning this clone: The sample has other DNA sequences that encode this CDR3 too. The chain joins TRBV29-1 to TRBJ2-1; 8 nucleotides match TRBD1. The CDR3 contains 13 residues. Trimming removed 4 bases from V and 6 bases from J; junction bases left unmatched: 5. Germline loops: CDR1 SQVTM, CDR2 ANQGSEA. CDR3 DNA: TGCAGCGTTGTGACAGGGGAACGCAATGAGCAGTTCTTC. Its translation: CSVVTGERNEQFF.

This clone was found once. This chain joins TRBV7-6 and TRBJ2-3, with 7 bases fitting TRBD2. The CDR3 totals 20 residues. CDR1 is SGHVS, CDR2 FNYEAQ, per germline. The V and J ends lost 5 bases and 2 bases, in that order; junction bases with no gene match: 22. CDR3 residues: CASSHPKETNGAGATDTQYF. In DNA form, the CDR3 reads TGTGCCAGCAGCCATCCCAAGGAGACTAACGGGGCGGGAGCCACAGATACGCAGTATTTT.

The V call is TRBV4-2, the J call TRBJ1-4; D is possibly TRBD1 (5 bases). The V end lost 2 bases, the J end lost 3 bases, and 16 bases lay between the germline ends. The CDR3 consists of 17 residues. The germline CDR1 and CDR2 sequences are LGHNA and YNFKEQ. Here the CDR3 DNA reads TGTGCCAGCAGCCAAAAGCAAACAGGAGCCTCTAATGAAAAACTGTTTTTT. As protein: CASSQKQTGASNEKLFF.

This clone showed up just once. No conserved phenylalanine or tryptophan is present at the end of the CDR3, so a read error is the likely explanation. V is TRBV5-6 and J is TRBJ1-1, with D possibly being TRBD1 (6 bases). V shed 4 bases and J shed 8 bases, with 21 bases lying between them. The germline V gene has CDR1 SGHDT and CDR2 YYEEEE. There are 15 residues in the CDR3. DNA for the CDR3: TGTGCCAGCAGCCTCGAACAGGGTCGAGCGCTAGAAGCTTTCCTT. Its protein is CASSLEQGRALEAFL.